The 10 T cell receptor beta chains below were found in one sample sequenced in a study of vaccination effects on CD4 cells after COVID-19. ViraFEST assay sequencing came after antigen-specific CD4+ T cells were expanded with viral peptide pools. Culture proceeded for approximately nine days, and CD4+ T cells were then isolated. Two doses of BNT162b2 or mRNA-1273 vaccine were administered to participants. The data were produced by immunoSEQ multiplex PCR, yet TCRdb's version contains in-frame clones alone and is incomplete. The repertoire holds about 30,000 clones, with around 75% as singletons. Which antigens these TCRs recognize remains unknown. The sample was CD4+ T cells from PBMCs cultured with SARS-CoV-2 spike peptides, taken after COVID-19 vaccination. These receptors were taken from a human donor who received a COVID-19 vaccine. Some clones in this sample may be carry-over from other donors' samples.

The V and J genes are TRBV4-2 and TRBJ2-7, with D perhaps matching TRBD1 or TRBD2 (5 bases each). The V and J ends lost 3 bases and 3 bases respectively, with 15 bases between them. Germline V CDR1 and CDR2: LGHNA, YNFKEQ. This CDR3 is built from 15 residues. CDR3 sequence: CASSQELGDGYEQYV. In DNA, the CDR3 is TGTGCCAGCAGCCAGGAATTGGGGGACGGCTACGAGCAGTACGTC.

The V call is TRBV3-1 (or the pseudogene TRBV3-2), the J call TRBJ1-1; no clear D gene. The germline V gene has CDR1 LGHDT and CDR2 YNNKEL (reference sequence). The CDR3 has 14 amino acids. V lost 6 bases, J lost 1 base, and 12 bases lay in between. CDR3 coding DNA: TGTGCCAGCAGACCCGGCGGATCGAACACTGAAGCTTTCTTT. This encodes CASRPGGSNTEAFF.

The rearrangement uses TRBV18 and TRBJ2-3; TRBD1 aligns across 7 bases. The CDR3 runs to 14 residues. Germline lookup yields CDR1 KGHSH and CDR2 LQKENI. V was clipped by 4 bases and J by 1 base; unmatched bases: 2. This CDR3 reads CASSQGAGTDTQYF. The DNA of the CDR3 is TGTGCCAGCTCACAGGGGGCCGGCACAGATACGCAGTATTTT.

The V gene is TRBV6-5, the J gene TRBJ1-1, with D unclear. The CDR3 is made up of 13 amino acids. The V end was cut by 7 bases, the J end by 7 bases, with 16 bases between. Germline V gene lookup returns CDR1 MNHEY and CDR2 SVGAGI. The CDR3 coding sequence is TGTGCCAGCACGTCCTGGGGTCTAATTGAAGCTTTCTTT. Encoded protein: CASTSWGLIEAFF.

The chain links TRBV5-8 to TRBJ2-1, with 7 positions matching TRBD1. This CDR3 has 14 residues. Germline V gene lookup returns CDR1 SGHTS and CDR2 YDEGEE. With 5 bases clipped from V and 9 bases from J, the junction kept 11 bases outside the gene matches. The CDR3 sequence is CASRHRTGLVEQFF. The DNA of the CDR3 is TGTGCCAGCAGACACAGGACAGGTTTAGTTGAGCAGTTCTTC.

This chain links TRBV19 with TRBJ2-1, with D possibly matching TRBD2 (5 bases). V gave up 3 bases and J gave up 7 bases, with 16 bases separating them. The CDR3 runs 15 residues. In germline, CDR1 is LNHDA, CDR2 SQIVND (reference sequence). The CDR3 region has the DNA TGTGCCAGTAGTATTAGTGGACTCCAACTAAATGAGCAGTTCTTC. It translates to CASSISGLQLNEQFF.

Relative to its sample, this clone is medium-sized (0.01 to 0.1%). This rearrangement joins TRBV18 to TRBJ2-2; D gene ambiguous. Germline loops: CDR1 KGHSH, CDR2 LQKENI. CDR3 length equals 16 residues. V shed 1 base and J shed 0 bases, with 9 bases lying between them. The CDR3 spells CASSPQPTANTGELFF. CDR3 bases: TGTGCCAGCTCACCACAACCTACCGCGAACACCGGGGAGCTGTTTTTT.

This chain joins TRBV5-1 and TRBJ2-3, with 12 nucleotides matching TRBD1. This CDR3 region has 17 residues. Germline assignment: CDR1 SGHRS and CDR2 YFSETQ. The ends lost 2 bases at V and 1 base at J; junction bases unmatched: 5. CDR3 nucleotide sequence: TGCGCCAGCAGCTTTGGGACAGGGGGCCGGGGCACAGATACGCAGTATTTT. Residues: CASSFGTGGRGTDTQYF. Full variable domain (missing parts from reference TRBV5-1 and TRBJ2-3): KAGVTQTPRYLIKTRGQQVTLSCSPISGHRSVSWYQQTPGQGLQFLFEYFSETQRNKGNFPGRFSGRQFSNSRSEMNVSTLELGDSALYLCASSFGTGGRGTDTQYFGPGTRLTVL.

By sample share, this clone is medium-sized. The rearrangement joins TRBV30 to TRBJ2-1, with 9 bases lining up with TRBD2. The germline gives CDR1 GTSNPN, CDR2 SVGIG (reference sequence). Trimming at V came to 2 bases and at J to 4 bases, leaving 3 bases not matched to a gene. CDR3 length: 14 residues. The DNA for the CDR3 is TGTGCCTGGAGTCGCGGGGGGGCATACAATGAGCAGTTCTTC. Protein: CAWSRGGAYNEQFF.

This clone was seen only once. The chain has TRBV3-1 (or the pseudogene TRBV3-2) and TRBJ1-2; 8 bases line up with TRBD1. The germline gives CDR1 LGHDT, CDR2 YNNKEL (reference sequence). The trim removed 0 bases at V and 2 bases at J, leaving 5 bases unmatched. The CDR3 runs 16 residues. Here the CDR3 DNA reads TGTGCCAGCAGCCAAGATTCGAGGACAGGGAACTATGGCTACACCTTC. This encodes CASSQDSRTGNYGYTF.